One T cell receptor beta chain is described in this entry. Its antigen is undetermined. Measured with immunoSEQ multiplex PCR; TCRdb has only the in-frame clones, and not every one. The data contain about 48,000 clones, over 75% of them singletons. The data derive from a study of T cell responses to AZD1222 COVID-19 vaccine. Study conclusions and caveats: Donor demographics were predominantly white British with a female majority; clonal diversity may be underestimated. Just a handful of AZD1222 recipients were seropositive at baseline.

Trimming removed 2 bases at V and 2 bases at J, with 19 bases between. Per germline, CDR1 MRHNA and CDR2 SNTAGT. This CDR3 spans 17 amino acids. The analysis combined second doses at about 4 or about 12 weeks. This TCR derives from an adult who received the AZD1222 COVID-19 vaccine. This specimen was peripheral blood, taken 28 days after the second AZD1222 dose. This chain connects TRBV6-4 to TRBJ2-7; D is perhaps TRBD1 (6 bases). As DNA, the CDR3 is TGTGCCAGCAGTGACGGGGGACACCAAATAACCCCCTACGAGCAGTACTTC. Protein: CASSDGGHQITPYEQYF.